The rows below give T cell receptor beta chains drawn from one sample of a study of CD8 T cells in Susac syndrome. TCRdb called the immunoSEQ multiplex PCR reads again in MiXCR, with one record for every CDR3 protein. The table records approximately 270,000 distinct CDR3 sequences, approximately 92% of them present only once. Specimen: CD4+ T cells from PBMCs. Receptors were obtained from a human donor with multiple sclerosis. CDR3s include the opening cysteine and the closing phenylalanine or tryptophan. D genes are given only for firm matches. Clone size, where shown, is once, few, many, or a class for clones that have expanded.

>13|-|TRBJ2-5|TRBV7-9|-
CASSPGTFETQYF
TGTGCCAGCAGCCCAGGGACCTTTGAGACCCAGTACTTC
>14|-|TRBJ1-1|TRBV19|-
CASGLRGLNTEAFF
TGTGCCAGTGGTCTTCGGGGTTTGAACACTGAAGCTTTCTTT
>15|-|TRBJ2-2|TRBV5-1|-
CASSFAGASTGELFF
TGCGCCAGCAGCTTCGCAGGGGCGAGCACCGGGGAGCTGTTTTTT
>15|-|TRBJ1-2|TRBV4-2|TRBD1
CASSQVGTGIWGYTF
TGTGCCAGCAGCCAAGTCGGGACAGGGATTTGGGGCTACACCTTC
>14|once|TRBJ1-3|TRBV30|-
CAWSSGTSGNTIYF
TGTGCCTGGAGTTCCGGGACAAGTGGAAACACCATATATTTT
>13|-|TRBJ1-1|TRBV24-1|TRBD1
CATREAQGAEAFF
TGTGCCACCAGAGAAGCACAGGGGGCTGAAGCTTTCTTT
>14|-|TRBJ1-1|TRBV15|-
CATSRDLSGTEAFF
TGTGCCACCAGCAGAGATCTATCCGGGACAGAAGCTTTCTTT
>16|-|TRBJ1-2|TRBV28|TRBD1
CASLIRTGGMDYGYTF
TGTGCCAGCTTAATCAGAACAGGGGGAATGGACTATGGCTACACCTTC
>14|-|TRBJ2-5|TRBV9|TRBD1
CASSGTGIQETQYF
TGTGCCAGCAGCGGGACAGGGATACAAGAGACCCAGTACTTC
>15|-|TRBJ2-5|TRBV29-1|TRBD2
CSVNPIAGVLWTQYF
TGCAGCGTGAACCCTATAGCGGGAGTATTGTGGACCCAGTACTTC
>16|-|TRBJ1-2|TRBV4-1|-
CASSQESSPEVYGYTF
TGCGCCAGCAGCCAAGAATCTTCCCCAGAGGTTTATGGCTACACCTTC
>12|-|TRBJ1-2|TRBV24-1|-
CATSDRRYGYTF
TGTGCCACCAGTGATCGGCGGTATGGCTACACCTTC
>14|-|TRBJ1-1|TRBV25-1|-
CASSIGIRGTEAFF
TGTGCCAGCAGTATTGGTATCCGGGGCACTGAAGCTTTCTTT
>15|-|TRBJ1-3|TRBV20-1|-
CSARSWDNSGNTIYF
TGCAGTGCTAGATCATGGGACAACTCTGGAAACACCATATATTTT
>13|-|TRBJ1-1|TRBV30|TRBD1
CAWRSNRDSGAFF
TGTGCCTGGAGAAGTAATAGGGACAGTGGGGCTTTCTTT
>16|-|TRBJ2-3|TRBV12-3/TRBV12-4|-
CASSPLRAGLPDTQYF
TGTGCCAGCAGTCCGCTGAGGGCAGGGTTACCAGATACGCAGTATTTT
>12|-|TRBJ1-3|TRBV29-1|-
CSVRKGGNTIYF
TGCAGCGTCCGGAAGGGGGGAAACACCATATATTTT
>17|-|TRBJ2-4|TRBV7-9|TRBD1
CASSPTGTVLAKNIQYF
TGTGCCAGCAGCCCGACCGGGACAGTCCTAGCCAAAAACATTCAGTACTTC
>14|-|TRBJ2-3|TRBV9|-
CASSLGPGPDTQYF
TGTGCCAGCAGCCTCGGACCGGGGCCAGATACGCAGTATTTT
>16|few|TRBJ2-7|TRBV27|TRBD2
CASSLKSASGVYEQYF
TGTGCCAGCAGTTTAAAGTCTGCTAGCGGGGTTTACGAGCAGTACTTC
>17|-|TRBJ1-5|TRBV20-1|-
CSARRVDRNFSNQPQHF
TGCAGTGCTAGGAGGGTCGACAGGAACTTTAGCAATCAGCCCCAGCATTTT
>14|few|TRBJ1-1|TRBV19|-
CASSVGRVNTEAFF
TGTGCCAGTAGTGTTGGCAGGGTGAACACTGAAGCTTTCTTT
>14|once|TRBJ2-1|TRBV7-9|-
CASSLDLSYNEQFF
TGTGCCAGCAGCCTCGACTTATCCTACAATGAGCAGTTCTTC
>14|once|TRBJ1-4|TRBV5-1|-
CASSPRDGDEKLFF
TGCGCCAGCAGCCCCCGGGACGGGGATGAAAAACTGTTTTTT
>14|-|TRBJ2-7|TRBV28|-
CASSLGLFHYEQYF
TGTGCCAGCAGTTTGGGGCTGTTCCACTACGAGCAGTACTTC
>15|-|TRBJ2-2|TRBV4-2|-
CASSQPGQLDGELFF
TGTGCCAGCAGCCAGCCAGGACAACTTGACGGGGAGCTGTTTTTT
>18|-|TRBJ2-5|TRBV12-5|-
CASGLFRGQKSYQETQYF
TGTGCTAGTGGTTTGTTTCGCGGACAGAAATCATATCAAGAGACCCAGTACTTC
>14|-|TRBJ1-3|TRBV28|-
CASIGGLSGNTIYF
TGTGCCAGCATTGGGGGCCTCTCTGGAAACACCATATATTTT
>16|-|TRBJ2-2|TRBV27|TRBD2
CASSFSGSANTGELFF
TGTGCCAGCAGTTTTAGCGGGAGTGCAAACACCGGGGAGCTGTTTTTT
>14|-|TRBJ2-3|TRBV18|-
CASWTDSPTDTQYF
TGTGCCAGCTGGACGGACAGTCCCACAGATACGCAGTATTTT
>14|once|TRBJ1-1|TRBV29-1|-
CSVEGTRGNTEAFF
TGCAGCGTTGAAGGGACCAGGGGGAACACTGAAGCTTTCTTT
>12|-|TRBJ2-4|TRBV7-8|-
CASSEAGNIQYF
TGTGCCAGCTCTGAGGCCGGAAACATTCAGTACTTC
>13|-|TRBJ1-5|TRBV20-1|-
CSAPGQPNQPQHF
TGCAGTGCCCCCGGACAGCCTAATCAGCCCCAGCATTTT
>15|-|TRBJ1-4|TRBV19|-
CASSDSASPNEKLFF
TGTGCCAGTAGTGACTCGGCGAGCCCAAATGAAAAACTGTTTTTT
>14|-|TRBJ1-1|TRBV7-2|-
CASSLDLGTTEAFF
TGTGCCAGCAGCTTAGATTTAGGGACCACTGAAGCTTTCTTT
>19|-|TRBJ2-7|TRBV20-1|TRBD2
CSARDDSAPLAGGSYEQYF
TGCAGTGCTAGAGATGACAGCGCCCCCCTAGCGGGGGGGTCTTACGAGCAGTACTTC
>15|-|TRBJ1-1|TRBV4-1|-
CASSQEALPGTEAFF
TGCGCCAGCAGCCAAGAGGCCCTACCGGGCACTGAAGCTTTCTTT
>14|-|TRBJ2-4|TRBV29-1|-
CSVEQWGRKNIQYF
TGCAGCGTTGAGCAGTGGGGACGGAAAAACATTCAGTACTTC
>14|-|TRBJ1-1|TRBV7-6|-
CASSSPGPGTEAFF
TGTGCCAGCAGCTCCCCGGGACCTGGCACTGAAGCTTTCTTT
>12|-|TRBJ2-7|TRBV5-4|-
CASSVRPGEQYF
TGTGCCAGCAGCGTCAGACCGGGCGAGCAGTACTTC
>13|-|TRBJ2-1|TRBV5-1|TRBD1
CASSWTGIGEQFF
TGCGCCAGCAGCTGGACAGGGATAGGTGAGCAGTTCTTC
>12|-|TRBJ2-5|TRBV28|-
CASGIGRGTQYF
TGTGCCAGTGGGATAGGCCGGGGGACCCAGTACTTC
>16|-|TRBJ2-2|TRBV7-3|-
CASSPAGGGLVGELFF
TGTGCCAGCAGCCCCGCTGGGGGGGGGCTTGTCGGGGAGCTGTTTTTT
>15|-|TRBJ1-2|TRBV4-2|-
CASSQDLRTEVGYTF
TGTGCCAGCAGCCAAGACCTCCGGACAGAGGTTGGCTACACCTTC
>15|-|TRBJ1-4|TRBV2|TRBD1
CASRTGGATNEKLFF
TGTGCCAGCCGGACAGGGGGGGCAACTAATGAAAAACTGTTTTTT
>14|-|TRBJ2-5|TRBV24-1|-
CATSAVGRRETQYF
TGTGCCACCAGTGCCGTCGGGCGACGAGAGACCCAGTACTTC
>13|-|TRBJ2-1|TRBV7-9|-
CASSSRLDDEQFF
TGTGCCAGCAGCTCCCGACTAGACGATGAGCAGTTCTTC
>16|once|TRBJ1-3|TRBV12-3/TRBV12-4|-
CASSFSVGRLGNTIYF
TGTGCCAGCAGTTTTTCGGTCGGACGACTGGGAAACACCATATATTTT
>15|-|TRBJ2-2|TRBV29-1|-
CSVGASGHNAGELFF
TGCAGCGTTGGGGCCTCGGGACACAACGCCGGGGAGCTGTTTTTT
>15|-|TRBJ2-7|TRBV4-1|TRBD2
CASSLIGGATYEQYF
TGCGCCAGCAGCCTGATCGGGGGGGCCACCTACGAGCAGTACTTC
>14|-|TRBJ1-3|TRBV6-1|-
CASSDSWGRNTIYF
TGTGCCAGCAGTGACAGCTGGGGAAGAAACACCATATATTTT
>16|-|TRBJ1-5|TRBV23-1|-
CASSQSPDCSNQPQHF
TGCGCCAGCAGTCAATCCCCGGACTGTAGCAATCAGCCCCAGCATTTT
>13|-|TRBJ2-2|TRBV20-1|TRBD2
CSVEAGSTGELFF
TGCAGTGTAGAAGCGGGGAGTACCGGGGAGCTGTTTTTT
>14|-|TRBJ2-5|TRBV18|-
CASSPAGVQETQYF
TGTGCCAGCTCACCGGCCGGCGTGCAAGAGACCCAGTACTTC
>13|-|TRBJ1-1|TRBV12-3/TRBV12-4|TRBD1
CASSLTGHTEAFF
TGTGCCAGCAGTTTGACAGGGCACACTGAAGCTTTCTTT